The next 5 T cell receptor beta chains were all read from a single sample in a study of CD8 T cells in Susac syndrome. The authors reverse transcribed roughly 0.5 to 1 ug RNA with random hexamers. TCRdb re-derived calls from the immunoSEQ multiplex PCR reads in MiXCR, one entry per CDR3 protein. The sample shows fewer than 200,000 distinct CDR3 sequences, approximately 95% of them seen only once. What was sequenced was CD4+ T cells from PBMCs. The source is a human donor in good health.

The chain has TRBV12-3 or TRBV12-4 and TRBJ2-5, with 7 bases lining up with TRBD1. This CDR3 is built from 13 residues. Trimming cost V 6 bases and J 5 bases; bases outside gene matches: 6. In nucleotides, the CDR3 is TGTGCCAGCAGACCGACAGGGCCGGAGACCCAGTACTTC. This sequence encodes CASRPTGPETQYF.

The rearrangement joins TRBV12-3 or TRBV12-4 to TRBJ2-4, with D perhaps TRBD2 (7 bases). The CDR3 is 14 residues long. The germline V and J ends were trimmed by 2 bases and 9 bases, with 14 bases remaining between them. The CDR3 coding sequence is TGTGCCAGCAGTTTAAGTGGGGGGGCTGGCATTCAGTACTTC. Protein sequence: CASSLSGGAGIQYF.

This clonotype was recorded once. The chain carries TRBV7-2 and TRBJ1-5; a weak D match, TRBD1 (6 bases). CDR1 and CDR2 (germline): SGHTA, FQGNSA. V was clipped by 5 bases and J by 0 bases, with 17 bases between them. The CDR3 is 17 residues long. CDR3: CASSRGNRVGSNQPQHF. The CDR3, as DNA: TGTGCCAGCAGCCGGGGGAACAGGGTGGGTAGCAATCAGCCCCAGCATTTT.

V is TRBV3-1 and J is TRBJ1-5; the D is unclear. Between the trimmed V and J ends, which lost 2 bases and 0 bases, there was a span of 8 bases. The germline CDR1 and CDR2 sequences are LGHDT and YNNKEL (reference sequence). This CDR3 is 15 amino acids long. CDR3 residues: CASSQSAVSNQPQHF. CDR3 bases: TGTGCCAGCAGCCAAAGCGCAGTTAGCAATCAGCCCCAGCATTTT.

The genes are TRBV24-1 and TRBJ2-1; maybe TRBD2 (6 bases). V shed 1 base and J shed 0 bases, with 6 bases lying between them. This CDR3 has 15 residues. CDR1 and CDR2 (germline): KGHDR, SFDVKD. CDR3 sequence reads: CATSDFGSSYNEQFF. The CDR3 bases are TGTGCCACCAGTGATTTCGGGAGCTCCTACAATGAGCAGTTCTTC.